These 12 T cell receptor beta chains were all obtained from the same sample, sequenced in a study of shared clonotypes between healthy human individuals. Repertoires were generated with immunoSEQ multiplex PCR, while TCRdb's copy carries only in-frame clones and drops some. The repertoire holds approximately 500,000 clones, about 80% seen once, with 9.5% to 15% in the top ten. The sequenced sample consisted of PBMCs. These receptors all come from a middle-aged woman in good health. Some clones in this sample may be carry-over from other donors' samples.

The chain employs TRBV6-1 and TRBJ1-5, with a possible D match to TRBD1 (5 bases). This CDR3 is built from 15 residues. With 6 bases removed from V and 4 bases from J, the gap between germline ends came to 16 bases. Germline V lookup: CDR1 MNHNS, CDR2 SASEGT. DNA of the CDR3: TGTGCCAGCAGCACACTGGGGGGACCGAATCAGCCCCAGCATTTT. This encodes CASSTLGGPNQPQHF.

The chain carries TRBV18 and TRBJ2-7; TRBD1 matches 8 bases. The germline V gene encodes CDR1 KGHSH and CDR2 LQKENI. V lost 2 bases, J lost 5 bases, and 8 bases stayed unmatched. This CDR3 comprises 15 residues. The DNA for the CDR3 is TGTGCCAGCTCACCAGGGCAGGGGGCTGGCCACGAGCAGTACTTC. This encodes CASSPGQGAGHEQYF.

The chain uses TRBV29-1 and TRBJ2-3, with D perhaps matching TRBD2 (5 bases). The germline V and J ends were trimmed by 1 base and 4 bases, with 15 bases remaining between them. Looked up from germline, CDR1 is SQVTM and CDR2 is ANQGSEA. This CDR3 spans 15 amino acids. CDR3 coding DNA: TGCAGCGTTGAAGGTCCGGCCGGGGTCTCAGATACGCAGTATTTT. Its translation: CSVEGPAGVSDTQYF.

The V call is TRBV28, the J call TRBJ1-2, with TRBD1 matching 10 bases. After removal of 5 bases from V and 3 bases from J, the junction contained 12 bases not matched to a gene. CDR3 length: 17 residues. Germline values: CDR1 MDHEN, CDR2 SYDVKM. The CDR3 spells CASSLARDRGRYYGYTF. In DNA, the CDR3 is TGTGCCAGCAGTCTTGCCCGGGACAGGGGTCGGTACTATGGCTACACCTTC.

The rearrangement joins TRBV10-3 to TRBJ1-3, with D hard to call. Between the trimmed V and J ends, which lost 0 bases and 4 bases, there was a span of 10 bases. In germline, CDR1 is ENHRY, CDR2 SYGVKD. The CDR3 has 15 amino acids. The DNA of the CDR3 is TGTGCCATCAGTGAGTCGTCCTGGCCCGGAAACACCATATATTTT. Translation gives CAISESSWPGNTIYF.

The chain uses TRBV2 and TRBJ1-1; 9 bases match TRBD1. Germline V gene sequence: CDR1 SNHLY, CDR2 FYNNEI. The CDR3 is 14 residues long. V lost 4 bases, J lost 11 bases, and 11 bases stayed unmatched. CDR3 protein: CASSGGQGVLRAFF. CDR3 nucleotides: TGTGCCAGCAGTGGGGGACAGGGTGTCCTAAGGGCTTTCTTT. Using reference TRBV2 and TRBJ1-1 for the parts outside the CDR3, the full variable domain is EPEVTQTPSHQVTQMGQEVILRCVPISNHLYFYWYRQILGQKVEFLVSFYNNEISEKSEIFDDQFSVERPDGSNFTLKIRSTKLEDSAMYFCASSGGQGVLRAFFGQGTRLTVV.

The genes are TRBV5-1 and TRBJ2-3; 8 nucleotides agree with TRBD1. J lost 4 bases, V lost 4 bases, and 5 bases had no gene match. Germline V CDR1 and CDR2: SGHRS, YFSETQ. This CDR3 has 14 amino acids. CDR3 nucleotide sequence: TGCGCCAGCAGCACAGGACAGGGACCAGATACGCAGTATTTT. Amino acids: CASSTGQGPDTQYF.

J is TRBJ2-1 and V is TRBV7-9; 11 positions match TRBD2. Looked up from germline, CDR1 is SEHNR and CDR2 is FQNEAQ (reference sequence). Trimming cost V 1 base and J 8 bases; bases outside gene matches: 7. The CDR3 sequence is 16 residues long. The DNA for the CDR3 is TGTGCCAGCAGCTTAGTAGCGGGAGGGCCTATCGATGAGCAGTTCTTC. Translated, it gives CASSLVAGGPIDEQFF.

This chain connects TRBV11-2 to TRBJ1-2; unclear D gene. The CDR3 length is 14 residues. Germline values: CDR1 SGHAT, CDR2 FQNNGV. V was pared by 1 base and J by 2 bases, with 8 bases between. The CDR3 DNA reads TGTGCCAGCAGCTTAGGGGGATACAACTATGGCTACACCTTC. Protein sequence: CASSLGGYNYGYTF. The full variable domain, its missing parts supplied by reference TRBV11-2 and TRBJ1-2, is EAGVAQSPRYKIIEKRQSVAFWCNPISGHATLYWYQQILGQGPKLLIQFQNNGVVDDSQLPKDRFSAERLKGVDSTLKIQPAKLEDSAVYLCASSLGGYNYGYTFGSGTRLTVV.

As to this clone: At the DNA level, this CDR3 is encoded by other sequences in the same sample as well. The chain uses TRBV6-6 and TRBJ2-5; a possible D gene is TRBD2 (5 bases). The CDR3 is 13 amino acids. Deletions cut 2 bases from V and 2 bases from J, with 6 bases between. CDR1 and CDR2 (germline): MNHNY, SVGAGI (reference sequence). CDR3 residues: CASSYRGQETQYF. DNA of the CDR3: TGTGCCAGCAGTTACCGGGGACAAGAGACCCAGTACTTC.

This clone was seen a few times. The chain recombines TRBV2 with TRBJ1-5; 7 bases agree with TRBD1. Germline CDR1 reads SNHLY; CDR2 reads FYNNEI. V gave up 5 bases and J gave up 3 bases; unmatched junction bases: 7. This CDR3 spans 15 amino acids. The CDR3 nucleotides are TGTGCCAGCAGTCAGACGGGACAGTTCAATCAGCCCCAGCATTTT. It is translated as CASSQTGQFNQPQHF. Full variable domain (outside the CDR3, taken from reference TRBV2 and TRBJ1-5): EPEVTQTPSHQVTQMGQEVILRCVPISNHLYFYWYRQILGQKVEFLVSFYNNEISEKSEIFDDQFSVERPDGSNFTLKIRSTKLEDSAMYFCASSQTGQFNQPQHFGDGTRLSIL.

The chain uses TRBV6-6 and TRBJ2-1; D is possibly TRBD2 (6 bases). Germline CDR1 MNHNY, CDR2 SVGAGI (reference sequence). V lost 5 bases, J lost 4 bases, and 9 bases lay in between. The CDR3 covers 13 residues. CDR3 in amino acids: CASSPGVYNEQFF. The CDR3 DNA sequence: TGTGCCAGCAGTCCGGGGGTATACAATGAGCAGTTCTTC.